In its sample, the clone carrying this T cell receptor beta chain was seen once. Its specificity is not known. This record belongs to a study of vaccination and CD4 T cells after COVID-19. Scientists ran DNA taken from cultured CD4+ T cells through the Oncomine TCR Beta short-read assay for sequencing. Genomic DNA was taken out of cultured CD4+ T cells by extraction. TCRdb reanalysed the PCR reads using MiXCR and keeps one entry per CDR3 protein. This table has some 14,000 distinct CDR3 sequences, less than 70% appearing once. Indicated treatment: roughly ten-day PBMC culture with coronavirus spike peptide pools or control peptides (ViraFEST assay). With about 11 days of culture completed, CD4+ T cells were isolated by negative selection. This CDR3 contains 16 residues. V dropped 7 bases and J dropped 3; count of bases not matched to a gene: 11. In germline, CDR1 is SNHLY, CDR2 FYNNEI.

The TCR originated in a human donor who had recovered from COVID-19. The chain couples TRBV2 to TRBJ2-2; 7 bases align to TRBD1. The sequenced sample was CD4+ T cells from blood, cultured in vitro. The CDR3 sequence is CASTPDRAQDTGELFF. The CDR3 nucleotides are TGTGCCAGCACCCCCGACAGGGCTCAGGACACCGGGGAGCTGTTTTTT.